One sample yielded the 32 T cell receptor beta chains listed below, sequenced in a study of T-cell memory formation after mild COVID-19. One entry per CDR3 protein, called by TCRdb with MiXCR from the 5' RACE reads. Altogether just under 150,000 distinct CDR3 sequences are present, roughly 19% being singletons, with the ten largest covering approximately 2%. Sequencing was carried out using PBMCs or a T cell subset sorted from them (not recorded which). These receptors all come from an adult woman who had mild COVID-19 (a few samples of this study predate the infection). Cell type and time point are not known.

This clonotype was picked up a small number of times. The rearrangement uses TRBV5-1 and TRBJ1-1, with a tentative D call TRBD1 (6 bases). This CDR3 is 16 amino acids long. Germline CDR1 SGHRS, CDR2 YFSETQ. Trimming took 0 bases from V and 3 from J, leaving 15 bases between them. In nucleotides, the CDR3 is TGCGCCAGCAGCTTGGCAGGGGCTGGTGTGTACACTGAAGCTTTCTTT. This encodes CASSLAGAGVYTEAFF.

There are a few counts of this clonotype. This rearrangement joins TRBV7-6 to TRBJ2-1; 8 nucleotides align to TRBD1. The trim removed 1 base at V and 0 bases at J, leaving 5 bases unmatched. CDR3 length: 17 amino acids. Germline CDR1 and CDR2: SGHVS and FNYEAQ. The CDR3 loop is CASSLDPGGVSYNEQFF. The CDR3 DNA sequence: TGTGCCAGCAGCTTAGACCCAGGGGGCGTCTCCTACAATGAGCAGTTCTTC.

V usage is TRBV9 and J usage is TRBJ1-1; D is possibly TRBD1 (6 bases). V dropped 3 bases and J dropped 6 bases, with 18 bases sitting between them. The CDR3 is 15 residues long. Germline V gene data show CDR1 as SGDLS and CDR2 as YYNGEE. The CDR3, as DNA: TGTGCCAGCAGCGCCGCAGGGGTTTCGTCCGCTGAAGCTTTCTTT. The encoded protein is CASSAAGVSSAEAFF.

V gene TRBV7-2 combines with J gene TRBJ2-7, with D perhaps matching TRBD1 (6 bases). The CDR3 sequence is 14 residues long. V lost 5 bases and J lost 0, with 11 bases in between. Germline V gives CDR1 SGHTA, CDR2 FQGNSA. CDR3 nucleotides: TGTGCCAGCAGCACCCAGGGGCTCTCCTACGAGCAGTACTTC. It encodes CASSTQGLSYEQYF.

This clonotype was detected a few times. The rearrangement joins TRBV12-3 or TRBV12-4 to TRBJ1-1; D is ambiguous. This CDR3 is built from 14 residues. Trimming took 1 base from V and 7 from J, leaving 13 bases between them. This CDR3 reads CASSLEGLLSEAFF. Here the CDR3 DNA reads TGTGCCAGCAGTTTAGAAGGCCTATTAAGTGAAGCTTTCTTT.

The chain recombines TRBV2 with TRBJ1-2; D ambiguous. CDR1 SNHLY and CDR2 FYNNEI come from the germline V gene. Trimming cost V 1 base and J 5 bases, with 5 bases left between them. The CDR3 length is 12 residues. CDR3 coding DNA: TGTGCCAGCAGTGAAGGGGTGTATGGCTACACCTTC. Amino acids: CASSEGVYGYTF.

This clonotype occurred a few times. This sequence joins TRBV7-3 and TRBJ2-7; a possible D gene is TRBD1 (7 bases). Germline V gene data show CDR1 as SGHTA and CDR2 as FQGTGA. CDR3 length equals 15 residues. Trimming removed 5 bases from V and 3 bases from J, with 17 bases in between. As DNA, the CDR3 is TGTGCCAGCAGCCCAAGGGGCGGGACAGACTACGAGCAGTACTTC. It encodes CASSPRGGTDYEQYF.

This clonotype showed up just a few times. CDR3 protein: CATSSRDRVGTDTQYF. Here the CDR3 DNA reads TGTGCCACCAGCTCCCGAGACAGGGTGGGCACAGATACGCAGTATTTT. The V gene is TRBV15, the J gene TRBJ2-3, with 7 bases matching TRBD1. Germline CDR1 and CDR2: LNHNV and YYDKDF (reference sequence). The CDR3 totals 16 residues. Losses at the gene ends were 5 bases for V and 1 base for J; bases not matched to a gene: 9.

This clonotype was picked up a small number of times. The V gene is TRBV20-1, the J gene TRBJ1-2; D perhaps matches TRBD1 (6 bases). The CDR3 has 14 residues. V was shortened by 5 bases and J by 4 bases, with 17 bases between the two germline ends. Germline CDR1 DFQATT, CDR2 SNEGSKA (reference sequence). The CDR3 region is CSACRDTNLYGYTF. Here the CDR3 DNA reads TGCAGTGCTTGCCGGGACACAAACCTCTATGGCTACACCTTC.

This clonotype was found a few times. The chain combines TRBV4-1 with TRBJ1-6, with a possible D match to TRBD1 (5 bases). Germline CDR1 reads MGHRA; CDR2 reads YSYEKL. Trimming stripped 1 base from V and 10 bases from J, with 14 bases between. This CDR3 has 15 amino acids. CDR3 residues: CASSQGGAISSPLHF. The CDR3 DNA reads TGCGCCAGCAGCCAAGGGGGCGCCATCTCCTCACCCCTCCACTTT.

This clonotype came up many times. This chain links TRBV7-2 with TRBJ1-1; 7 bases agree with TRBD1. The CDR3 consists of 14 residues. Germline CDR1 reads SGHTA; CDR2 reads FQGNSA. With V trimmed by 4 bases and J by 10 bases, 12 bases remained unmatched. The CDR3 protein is CASSSPTGEGGAFF. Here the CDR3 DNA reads TGTGCCAGCAGCTCCCCCACAGGGGAAGGGGGAGCTTTCTTT.

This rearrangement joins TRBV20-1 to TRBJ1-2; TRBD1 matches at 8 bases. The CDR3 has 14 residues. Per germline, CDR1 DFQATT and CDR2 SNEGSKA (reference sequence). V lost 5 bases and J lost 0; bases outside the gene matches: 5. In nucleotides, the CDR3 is TGCAGTGCTCCTGACAGGGGACCTAACTATGGCTACACCTTC. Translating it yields CSAPDRGPNYGYTF.

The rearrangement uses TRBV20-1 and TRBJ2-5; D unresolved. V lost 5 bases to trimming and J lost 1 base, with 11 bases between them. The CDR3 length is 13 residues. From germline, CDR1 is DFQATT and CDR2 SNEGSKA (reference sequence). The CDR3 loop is CSAPSGAQETQYF. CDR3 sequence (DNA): TGCAGTGCTCCGTCAGGCGCCCAAGAGACCCAGTACTTC.

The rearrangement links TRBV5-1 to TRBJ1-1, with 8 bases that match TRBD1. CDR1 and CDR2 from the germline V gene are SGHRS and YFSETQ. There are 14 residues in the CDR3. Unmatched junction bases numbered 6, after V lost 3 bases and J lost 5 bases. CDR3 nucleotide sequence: TGCGCCAGCAGCTCTCAGGGGGCGGTTACTGAAGCTTTCTTT. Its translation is CASSSQGAVTEAFF.

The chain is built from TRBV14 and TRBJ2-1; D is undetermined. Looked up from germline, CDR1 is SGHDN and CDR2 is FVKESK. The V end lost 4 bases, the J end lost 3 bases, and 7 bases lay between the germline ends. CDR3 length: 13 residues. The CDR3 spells CASSPLNYNEQFF. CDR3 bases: TGTGCCAGCAGCCCGCTTAACTACAATGAGCAGTTCTTC.

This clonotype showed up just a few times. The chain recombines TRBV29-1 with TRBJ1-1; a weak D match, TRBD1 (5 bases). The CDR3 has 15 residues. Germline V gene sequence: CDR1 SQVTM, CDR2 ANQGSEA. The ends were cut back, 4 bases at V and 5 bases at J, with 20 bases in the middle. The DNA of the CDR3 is TGCAGCGTTGCCTTCTCGGCCGGGGCGAGGACTGAAGCTTTCTTT. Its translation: CSVAFSAGARTEAFF.

CDR3 bases: TGTGCCACCAGCAGAGATCGGGGCACAGATACGCAGTATTTT. Amino acid sequence: CATSRDRGTDTQYF. The rearrangement links TRBV15 to TRBJ2-3, with D hard to call. There are 14 residues in the CDR3. V gave up 0 bases and J gave up 1 base, with 5 bases separating them. Germline CDR1 LNHNV, CDR2 YYDKDF (reference sequence). The entire variable domain, with the rest obtained from reference TRBV15 and TRBJ2-3, is as follows: DAMVIQNPRYQVTQFGKPVTLSCSQTLNHNVMYWYQQKSSQAPKLLFHYYDKDFNNEADTPDNFQSRRPNTSFCFLDIRSPGLGDTAMYLCATSRDRGTDTQYFGPGTRLTVL.

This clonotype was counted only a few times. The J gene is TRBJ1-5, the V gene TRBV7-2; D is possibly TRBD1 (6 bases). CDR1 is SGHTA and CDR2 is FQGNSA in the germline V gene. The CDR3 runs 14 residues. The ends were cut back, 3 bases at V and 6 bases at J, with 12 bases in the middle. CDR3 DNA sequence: TGTGCCAGCAGCTTTCCAGGGGATAGTCAGCCCCAGCATTTT. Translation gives CASSFPGDSQPQHF.

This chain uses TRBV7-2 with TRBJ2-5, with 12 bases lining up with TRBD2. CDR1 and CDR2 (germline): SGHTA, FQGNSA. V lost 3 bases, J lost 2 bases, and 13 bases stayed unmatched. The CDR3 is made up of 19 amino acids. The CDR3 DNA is TGTGCCAGCAGCTTGAAGCGGACTAGCGGGACGGCCGGGCAAGAGACCCAGTACTTC. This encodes CASSLKRTSGTAGQETQYF.

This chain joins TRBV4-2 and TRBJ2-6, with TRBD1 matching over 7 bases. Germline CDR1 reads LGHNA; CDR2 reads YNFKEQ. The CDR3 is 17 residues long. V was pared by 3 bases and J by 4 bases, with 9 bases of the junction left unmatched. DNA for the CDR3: TGTGCCAGCAGCCATTCCTTCACAGGGGACGGGGCCAACGTCCTGACTTTC. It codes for CASSHSFTGDGANVLTF.

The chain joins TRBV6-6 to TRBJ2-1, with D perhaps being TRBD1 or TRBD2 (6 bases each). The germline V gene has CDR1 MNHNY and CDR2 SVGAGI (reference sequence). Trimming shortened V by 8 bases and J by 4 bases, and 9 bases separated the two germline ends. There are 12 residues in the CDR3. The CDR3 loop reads CASQGRYNEQFF. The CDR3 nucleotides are TGTGCCAGCCAGGGGAGGTACAATGAGCAGTTCTTC.

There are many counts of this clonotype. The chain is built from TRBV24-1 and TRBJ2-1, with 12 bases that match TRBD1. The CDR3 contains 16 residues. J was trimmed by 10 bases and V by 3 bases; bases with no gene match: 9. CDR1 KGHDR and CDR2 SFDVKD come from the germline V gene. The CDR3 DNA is TGTGCCACCAGTGATCTCCCGGGACAGGGGGCTGGAGAGCAGTTCTTC. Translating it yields CATSDLPGQGAGEQFF.

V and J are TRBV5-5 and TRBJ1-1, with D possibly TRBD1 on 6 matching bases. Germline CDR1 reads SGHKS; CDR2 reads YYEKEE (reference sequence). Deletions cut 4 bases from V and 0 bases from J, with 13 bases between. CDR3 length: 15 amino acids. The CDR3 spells CASSRWTAMNTEAFF. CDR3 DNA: TGTGCCAGCAGCCGTTGGACAGCAATGAACACTGAAGCTTTCTTT.

CDR3 sequence (DNA): TGTGCCAGCAGCTTGAACAGGGGGCCCGGGACGGGGACTGAAGCTTTCTTT. Protein product: CASSLNRGPGTGTEAFF. The chain carries TRBV5-5 and TRBJ1-1; the match to TRBD1 covers 9 bases. The CDR3 covers 17 residues. CDR1 is SGHKS, CDR2 YYEKEE, per germline (reference sequence). Germline trimming cut 1 base from V and 5 bases from J; bases unmatched to any gene: 12.

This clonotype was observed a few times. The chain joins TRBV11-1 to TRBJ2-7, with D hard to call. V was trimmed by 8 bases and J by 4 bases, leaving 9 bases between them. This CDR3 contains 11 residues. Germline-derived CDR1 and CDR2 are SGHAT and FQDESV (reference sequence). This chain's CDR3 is CASGVEYEQYF. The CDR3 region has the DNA TGTGCCAGCGGGGTAGAATACGAGCAGTACTTC. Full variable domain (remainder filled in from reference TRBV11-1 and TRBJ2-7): EAEVAQSPRYKITEKSQAVAFWCDPISGHATLYWYRQILGQGPELLVQFQDESVVDDSQLPKDRFSAERLKGVDSTLKIQPAELGDSAMYLCASGVEYEQYFGPGTRLTVT.

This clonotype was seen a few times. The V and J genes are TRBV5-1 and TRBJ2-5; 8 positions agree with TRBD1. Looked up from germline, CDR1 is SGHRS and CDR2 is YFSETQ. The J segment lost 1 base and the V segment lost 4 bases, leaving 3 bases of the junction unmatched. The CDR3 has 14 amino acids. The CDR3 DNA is TGCGCCAGCAGCCCGGGACAGGCCCAAGAGACCCAGTACTTC. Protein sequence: CASSPGQAQETQYF.

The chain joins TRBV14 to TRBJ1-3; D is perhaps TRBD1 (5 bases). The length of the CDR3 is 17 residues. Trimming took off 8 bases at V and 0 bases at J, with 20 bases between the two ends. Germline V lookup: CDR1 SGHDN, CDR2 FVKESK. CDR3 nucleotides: TGTGCCAGCGGAGCAGCCGGGGGACGGCACTCTGGAAACACCATATATTTT. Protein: CASGAAGGRHSGNTIYF.

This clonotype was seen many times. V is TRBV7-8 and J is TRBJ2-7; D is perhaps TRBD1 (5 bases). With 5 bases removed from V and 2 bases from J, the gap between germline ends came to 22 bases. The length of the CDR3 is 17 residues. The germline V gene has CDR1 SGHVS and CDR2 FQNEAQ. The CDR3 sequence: CASSPQDMVGYTYEQYF. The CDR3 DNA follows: TGTGCCAGCAGCCCACAGGATATGGTGGGTTATACCTACGAGCAGTACTTC.

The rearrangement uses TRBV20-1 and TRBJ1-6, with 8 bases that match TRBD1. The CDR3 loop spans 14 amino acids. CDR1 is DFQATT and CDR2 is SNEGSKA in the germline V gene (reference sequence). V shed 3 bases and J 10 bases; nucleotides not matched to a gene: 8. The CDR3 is CSASLSPGGSPLHF. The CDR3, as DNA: TGCAGTGCTAGCCTGTCGCCAGGGGGCTCACCCCTCCACTTT.

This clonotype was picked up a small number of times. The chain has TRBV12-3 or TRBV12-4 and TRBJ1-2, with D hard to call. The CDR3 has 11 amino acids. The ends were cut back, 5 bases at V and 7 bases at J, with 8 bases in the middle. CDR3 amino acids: CASSLGSGYTF. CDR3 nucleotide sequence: TGTGCCAGCAGTCTAGGGAGTGGCTACACCTTC.

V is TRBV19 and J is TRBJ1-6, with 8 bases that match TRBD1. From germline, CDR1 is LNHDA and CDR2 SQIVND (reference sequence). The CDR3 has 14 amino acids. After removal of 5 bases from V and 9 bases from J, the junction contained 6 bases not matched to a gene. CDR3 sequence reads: CASSLTGAVSPLHF. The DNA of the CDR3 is TGTGCCAGTAGTCTGACAGGGGCTGTTTCACCCCTCCACTTT. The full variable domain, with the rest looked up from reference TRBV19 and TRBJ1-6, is DGGITQSPKYLFRKEGQNVTLSCEQNLNHDAMYWYRQDPGQGLRLIYYSQIVNDFQKGDIAEGYSVSREKKESFPLTVTSAQKNPTAFYLCASSLTGAVSPLHFGNGTRLTVT.

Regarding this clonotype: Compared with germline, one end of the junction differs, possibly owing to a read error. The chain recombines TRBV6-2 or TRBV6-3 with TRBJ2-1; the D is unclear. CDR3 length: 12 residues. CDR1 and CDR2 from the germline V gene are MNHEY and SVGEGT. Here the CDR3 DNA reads TGTTCCAGCAGTTACGTCTTGGGTGAGCAGTTCTTC. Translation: CSSSYVLGEQFF.